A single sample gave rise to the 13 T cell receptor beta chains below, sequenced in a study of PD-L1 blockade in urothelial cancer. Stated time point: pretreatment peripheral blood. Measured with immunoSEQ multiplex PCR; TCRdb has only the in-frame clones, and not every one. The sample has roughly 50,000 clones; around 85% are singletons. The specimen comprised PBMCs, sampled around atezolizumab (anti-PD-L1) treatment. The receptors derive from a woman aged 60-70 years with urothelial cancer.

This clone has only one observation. The CDR3 protein is CASSADSPGNQPQHF. CDR3 DNA: TGTGCCAGCAGCGCGGACAGTCCCGGCAATCAGCCCCAGCATTTT. This chain joins TRBV2 and TRBJ1-5; maybe TRBD1 (6 bases). V lost 6 bases to trimming and J lost 2 bases, with 14 bases between them. This CDR3 has 15 residues. Germline-derived CDR1 and CDR2 are SNHLY and FYNNEI.

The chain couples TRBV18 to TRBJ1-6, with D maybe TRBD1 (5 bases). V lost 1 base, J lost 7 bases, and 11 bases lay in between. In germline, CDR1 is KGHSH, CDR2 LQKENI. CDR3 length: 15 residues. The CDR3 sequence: CASSPLDSGNSPLHF. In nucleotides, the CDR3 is TGTGCCAGCTCACCACTTGACAGCGGGAATTCACCCCTCCACTTT.

The CDR3 protein is CASSPPTVRPAPYEQYF. In DNA, the CDR3 is TGCGCCAGCAGTCCCCCGACGGTGCGGCCAGCCCCCTACGAGCAGTACTTC. V is TRBV23-1 and J is TRBJ2-7; D unclear. TRBV23-1 is sorted into the ORF group, with uncertain function. The CDR3 contains 17 residues. V was trimmed by 4 bases and J by 2 bases, leaving 21 bases between them.

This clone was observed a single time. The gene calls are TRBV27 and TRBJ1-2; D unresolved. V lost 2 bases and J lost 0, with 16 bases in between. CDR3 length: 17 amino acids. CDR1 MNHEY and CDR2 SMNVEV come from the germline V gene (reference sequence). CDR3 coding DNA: TGTGCCAGCAGTTTAGGTTTGGGCAGTTTAGCTAACTATGGCTACACCTTC. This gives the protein CASSLGLGSLANYGYTF.

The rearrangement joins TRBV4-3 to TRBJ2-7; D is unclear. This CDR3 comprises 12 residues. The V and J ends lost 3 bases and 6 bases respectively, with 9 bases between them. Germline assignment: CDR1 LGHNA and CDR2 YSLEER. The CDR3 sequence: CASSQSLAEQYF. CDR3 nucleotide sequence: TGCGCCAGCAGCCAGTCTCTGGCCGAGCAGTACTTC.

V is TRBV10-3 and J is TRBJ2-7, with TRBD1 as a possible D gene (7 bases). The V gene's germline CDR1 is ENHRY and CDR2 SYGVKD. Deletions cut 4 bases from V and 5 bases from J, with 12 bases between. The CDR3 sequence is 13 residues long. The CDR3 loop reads CAISGRGENEQYF. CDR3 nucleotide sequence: TGTGCCATCAGTGGCAGGGGGGAAAACGAGCAGTACTTC.

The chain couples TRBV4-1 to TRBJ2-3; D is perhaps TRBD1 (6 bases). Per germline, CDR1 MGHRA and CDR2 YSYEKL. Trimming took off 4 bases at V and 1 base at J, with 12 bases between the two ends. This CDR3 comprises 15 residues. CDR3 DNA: TGCGCCAGCAGCCGGGAACAGGGCCGCACAGATACGCAGTATTTT. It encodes CASSREQGRTDTQYF.

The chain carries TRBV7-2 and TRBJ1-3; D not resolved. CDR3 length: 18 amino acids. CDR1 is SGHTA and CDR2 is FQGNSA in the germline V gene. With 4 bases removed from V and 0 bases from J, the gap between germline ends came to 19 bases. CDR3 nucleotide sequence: TGTGCCAGCAGCTCCCCATCAATTCACAAATCCTCTGGAAACACCATATATTTT. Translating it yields CASSSPSIHKSSGNTIYF. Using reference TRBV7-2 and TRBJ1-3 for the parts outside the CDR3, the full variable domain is GAGVSQSPSNKVTEKGKDVELRCDPISGHTALYWYRQSLGQGLEFLIYFQGNSAPDKSGLPSDRFSAERTGGSVSTLTIQRTQQEDSAVYLCASSSPSIHKSSGNTIYFGEGSWLTVV.

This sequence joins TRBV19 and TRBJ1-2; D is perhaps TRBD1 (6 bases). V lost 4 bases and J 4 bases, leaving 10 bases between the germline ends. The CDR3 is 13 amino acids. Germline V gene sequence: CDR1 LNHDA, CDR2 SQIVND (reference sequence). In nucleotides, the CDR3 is TGTGCCAGTAGTAACACAGGGAGCTATGGCTACACCTTC. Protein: CASSNTGSYGYTF.

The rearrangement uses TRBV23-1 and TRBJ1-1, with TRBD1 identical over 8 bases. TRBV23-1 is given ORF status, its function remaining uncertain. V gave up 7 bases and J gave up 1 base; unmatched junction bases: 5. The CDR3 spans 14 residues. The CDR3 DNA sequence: TGCGCCAGCACCGGACAGGGTTGGAACACTGAAGCTTTCTTT. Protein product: CASTGQGWNTEAFF.

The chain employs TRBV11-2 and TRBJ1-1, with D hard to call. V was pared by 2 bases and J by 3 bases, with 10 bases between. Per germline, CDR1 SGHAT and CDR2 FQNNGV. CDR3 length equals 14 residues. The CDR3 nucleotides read TGTGCCAGCAGCTTATGGTGGGAGGACACTGAAGCTTTCTTT. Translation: CASSLWWEDTEAFF.

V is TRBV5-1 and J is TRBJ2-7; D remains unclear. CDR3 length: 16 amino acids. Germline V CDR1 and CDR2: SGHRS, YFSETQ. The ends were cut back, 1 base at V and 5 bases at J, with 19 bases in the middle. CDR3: CASSLSQSPRIHEQYF. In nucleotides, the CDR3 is TGCGCCAGCAGCTTGTCCCAAAGTCCCAGGATCCACGAGCAGTACTTC.

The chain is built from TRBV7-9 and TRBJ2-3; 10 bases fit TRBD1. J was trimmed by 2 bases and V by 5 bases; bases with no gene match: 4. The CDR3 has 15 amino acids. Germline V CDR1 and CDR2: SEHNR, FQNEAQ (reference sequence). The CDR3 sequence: CASSQGQGFTDTQYF. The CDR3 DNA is TGTGCCAGCAGCCAGGGACAGGGGTTCACAGATACGCAGTATTTT. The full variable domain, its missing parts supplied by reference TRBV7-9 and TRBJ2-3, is DTGVSQNPRHKITKRGQNVTFRCDPISEHNRLYWYRQTLGQGPEFLTYFQNEAQLEKSRLLSDRFSAERPKGSFSTLEIQRTEQGDSAMYLCASSQGQGFTDTQYFGPGTRLTVL.